This is a list of T cell receptor beta chains from one sample in a study of blood T cell repertoires in COVID-19. This table comes from immunoSEQ multiplex PCR, and its TCRdb copy is limited to in-frame clones, with some not included. Here the sample spans some 270,000 clones, 65% to 85% being singletons. The material sequenced was peripheral blood. These receptors all come from a person aged 65-85 years with COVID-19, enrolled during active disease. CDR3s include the opening cysteine and the closing phenylalanine or tryptophan. D genes are given only for firm matches. Some rows have no size entry. The others give once, few or many, or a class for an expanded clone.

D: TRBD2
size: -
J: TRBJ2-1
V: TRBV10-2
DNA: TGCGCCAGCCGTACCCCCGGGACTACCTACAATGAGCAGTTCTTC
CDR3: CASRTPGTTYNEQFF

D: -
size: -
J: TRBJ2-7
V: TRBV5-1
DNA: TGCGCCAGCAGCTTACGGGATAGCTCCTACGAGCAGTACTTC
CDR3: CASSLRDSSYEQYF

D: TRBD2
size: -
J: TRBJ2-1
V: TRBV28
DNA: TGTGCCAGCAGTTTAGGTGCTACTAGCGGTTGGGGGAATGAGCAGTTCTTC
CDR3: CASSLGATSGWGNEQFF

D: -
size: -
J: TRBJ1-3
V: TRBV7-9
DNA: TGTGCCAGCAGCTTACAAGGTCGGTGGCGGAACTCTGGAAACACCATATATTTT
CDR3: CASSLQGRWRNSGNTIYF

D: -
size: -
J: TRBJ1-1
V: TRBV5-5
DNA: TGTGCCAGCAGCTTGAGCGGGGCCAGGCCGCCCACTGAAGCTTTCTTT
CDR3: CASSLSGARPPTEAFF

D: TRBD2
size: -
J: TRBJ2-3
V: TRBV6-2/TRBV6-3
DNA: TGTGCCAGCAGCTCCCTGCCCGGGGGGACCGAACCCCCAGATACGCAGTATTTT
CDR3: CASSSLPGGTEPPDTQYF

D: -
size: -
J: TRBJ1-4
V: TRBV18
DNA: TGTGCCAGCTCACCAGGGCTGACAACTAATGAAAAACTGTTTTTT
CDR3: CASSPGLTTNEKLFF

D: -
size: -
J: TRBJ2-7
V: TRBV10-3
DNA: TGTGCCGTACAGGGGAGGATCTCCTACGAGCAGTACTTC
CDR3: CAVQGRISYEQYF

D: -
size: -
J: TRBJ1-1
V: TRBV29-1
DNA: TGCAGCGTTGCTTCGGTGTCGGACACTGAAGCTTTCTTT
CDR3: CSVASVSDTEAFF

D: -
size: -
J: TRBJ1-1
V: TRBV27
DNA: TGTGCCAGCAGTTTATCTTTGCCAGGATTCTTGAACACTGAAGCTTTCTTT
CDR3: CASSLSLPGFLNTEAFF

D: TRBD2
size: -
J: TRBJ2-6
V: TRBV4-1
DNA: TGCGCCAGCAGCTATTTTAGCGGGGGATCCTCTGGGGCCAACGTCCTGACTTTC
CDR3: CASSYFSGGSSGANVLTF

D: -
size: -
J: TRBJ2-5
V: TRBV11-1
DNA: TGTGCCAGCAGCCTCCGTCATGTACCAGAAGAGACCCAGTACTTC
CDR3: CASSLRHVPEETQYF

D: TRBD1
size: -
J: TRBJ1-6
V: TRBV7-8
DNA: TGTGCCAGCAGCTTATTCAGGGGGTATTCACCCCTCCACTTT
CDR3: CASSLFRGYSPLHF

D: -
size: once
J: TRBJ2-1
V: TRBV5-1
DNA: TGCGCCAGCAGCTTGGAGCCGGAGAGGGAGTTCTTC
CDR3: CASSLEPEREFF

D: -
size: -
J: TRBJ2-5
V: TRBV28
DNA: TGTGCCAGCAGTTTTCTTGGGGGGGAGACCCAGTACTTC
CDR3: CASSFLGGETQYF

D: -
size: -
J: TRBJ1-1
V: TRBV6-5
DNA: TGTGCCAGCAGTTACTCGAATCAGGGGCCGGGCACTGAAGCTTTCTTT
CDR3: CASSYSNQGPGTEAFF

D: -
size: -
J: TRBJ1-1
V: TRBV3-1/TRBV3-2
DNA: TGTGCCAGCAGCCAAACTGGACAGATGAACACTGAAGCTTTCTTT
CDR3: CASSQTGQMNTEAFF

D: -
size: once
J: TRBJ1-5
V: TRBV28
DNA: TGTGCCAGCAGCGCCCCCGGGGGGGGTATGCCCCAGCATTTT
CDR3: CASSAPGGGMPQHF

D: -
size: -
J: TRBJ1-2
V: TRBV4-1
DNA: TGCGCCAGCAGCCAAGGACGGGAGGACTATGGCTACACCTTC
CDR3: CASSQGREDYGYTF

D: -
size: -
J: TRBJ2-2
V: TRBV19
DNA: TGTGCCAGTTCCTATGACAGGCGTTACACCGGGGAGCTGTTTTTT
CDR3: CASSYDRRYTGELFF

D: TRBD2
size: -
J: TRBJ2-3
V: TRBV5-4
DNA: TGTGCCAGCAGCTCCCCGGGACTAGCGGGTCCCGGCGGAGATACGCAGTATTTT
CDR3: CASSSPGLAGPGGDTQYF

D: -
size: -
J: TRBJ2-5
V: TRBV19
DNA: TGTGCCAGTAGTATCGGGGTAGGGACCCAGTACTTC
CDR3: CASSIGVGTQYF

D: -
size: -
J: TRBJ2-7
V: TRBV7-9
DNA: TGTGCCAGCAGCGGCCTCTACGAGCAGTACTTC
CDR3: CASSGLYEQYF

D: TRBD2
size: -
J: TRBJ2-3
V: TRBV5-4
DNA: TGTGCCAGCAGCTCGACTAGCTCTAGCACAGATACGCAGTATTTT
CDR3: CASSSTSSSTDTQYF